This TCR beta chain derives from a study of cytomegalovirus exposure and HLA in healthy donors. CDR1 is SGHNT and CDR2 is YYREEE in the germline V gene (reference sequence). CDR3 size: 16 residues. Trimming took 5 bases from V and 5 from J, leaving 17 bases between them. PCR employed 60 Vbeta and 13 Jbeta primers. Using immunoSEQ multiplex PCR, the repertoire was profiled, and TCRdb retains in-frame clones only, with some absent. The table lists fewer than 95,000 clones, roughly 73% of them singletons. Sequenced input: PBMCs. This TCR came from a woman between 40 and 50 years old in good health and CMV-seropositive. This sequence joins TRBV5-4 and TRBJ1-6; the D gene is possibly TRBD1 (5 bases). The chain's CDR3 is CASRPAIGGDNSPLHF. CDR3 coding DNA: TGTGCCAGCAGACCCGCCATTGGGGGGGATAATTCACCCCTCCACTTT.